Listed below are T cell receptor beta chains from one sample, sequenced in a study of T-cell memory formation after mild COVID-19. TCRdb itself ran the 5' RACE reads through MiXCR, one entry per CDR3 protein. The sample contains tens of thousands of distinct CDR3 sequences, about 14% of which appear only once. Sequenced material: PBMCs or a T cell subset sorted from them (not recorded which). The receptors derive from a man aged 18-30 years who had mild COVID-19 (a few samples of this study predate the infection). Cell type and time point are not known. Both conserved end residues are trimmed from each CDR3. The order of the fields is D gene, V gene, J gene, CDR3 protein. The D gene is left open where the match is weak.

.	TRBV4-3	TRBJ2-1	ASSPFSRGASNEQF
TRBD2	TRBV12-3/TRBV12-4	TRBJ2-3	ASLLEAGGLLDTQY
.	TRBV24-1	TRBJ2-1	ATSDFRGTGYNEQF
TRBD1	TRBV12-3/TRBV12-4	TRBJ1-2	ASSYGPGQGFGYT
.	TRBV7-6	TRBJ1-2	ASSLERGPLGHGYT
TRBD1	TRBV12-3/TRBV12-4	TRBJ1-5	ASSPGTEGYQPQH
.	TRBV27	TRBJ2-7	ASSLSQGLAYEQY
TRBD2	TRBV6-5	TRBJ2-1	ASSYSKRSGGQF
TRBD2	TRBV5-7	TRBJ2-7	ASSPRGYRSYEQY
.	TRBV4-1	TRBJ2-1	ASSQEPGTIEGEQF
.	TRBV24-1	TRBJ2-1	ATSDLNSENEQF
TRBD1	TRBV4-3	TRBJ2-1	ASSQGYDRVSYNEQF
.	TRBV6-5	TRBJ1-5	ASSYSGGVGQPQH
.	TRBV29-1	TRBJ2-3	SVEPQEEETQY
.	TRBV7-7	TRBJ1-6	ASSFSTTYSPLH
.	TRBV15	TRBJ1-1	ATNGGRVTEAF
TRBD2	TRBV20-1	TRBJ2-3	SATRDYTDTQY
.	TRBV5-6	TRBJ1-1	ASSLEAGPEAF
.	TRBV21-1	TRBJ2-7	ASSKDEGSYEQY
TRBD1	TRBV6-2/TRBV6-3	TRBJ2-5	ASSYVDRVEETQY
.	TRBV7-6	TRBJ2-1	ASSLIGRGTLDEQF
TRBD1	TRBV20-1	TRBJ1-2	SARDVRQGARNYGYT
.	TRBV6-2/TRBV6-3	TRBJ2-7	ASSYGREQY
.	TRBV12-3/TRBV12-4	TRBJ1-4	ASSVYGTNEKLF
.	TRBV7-9	TRBJ2-1	ASSLAGHNEQF
TRBD2	TRBV9	TRBJ2-5	ASSPTPSGTRRQY
TRBD2	TRBV30	TRBJ2-7	ACSTGGYSYEQY
TRBD1	TRBV23-1	TRBJ2-1	ASPGTALYNEQF
.	TRBV6-5	TRBJ1-1	ASSTGIRNTEAF
.	TRBV7-2	TRBJ2-1	ASSSVGGNEQF
.	TRBV5-1	TRBJ2-1	ASSLELNEQF
TRBD1	TRBV5-1	TRBJ2-2	ASSETGVGNTGELF
.	TRBV20-1	TRBJ1-2	SARGAGPYGYT
.	TRBV7-3	TRBJ2-1	ASSPDVGNEQF
.	TRBV7-6	TRBJ1-4	ASSRSGLQEKLF
.	TRBV29-1	TRBJ2-7	SVRSSSYEQY
.	TRBV27	TRBJ1-5	ASSWGMGNQPQH
TRBD1	TRBV24-1	TRBJ2-5	ATSDNIRGQGNETQY
.	TRBV9	TRBJ2-2	ASSVEQGAAGELF
.	TRBV7-9	TRBJ1-4	ASSDGTGEEGANEKLF
.	TRBV20-1	TRBJ2-3	SARDVTGSAPDTQY
.	TRBV5-1	TRBJ2-6	ASSFGDTSSGANVLT
TRBD2	TRBV4-3	TRBJ2-1	ASSQVSGGSEQF
TRBD2	TRBV12-3/TRBV12-4	TRBJ2-1	ASSWGLAGVKQF
TRBD2	TRBV5-6	TRBJ2-3	ASSYGLAVDTQY
.	TRBV4-3	TRBJ2-2	ASSQDGGTTNTGELF
.	TRBV7-9	TRBJ1-4	ASSTRGTLNLF
TRBD1	TRBV12-3/TRBV12-4	TRBJ2-1	ASTLQGANEQF
TRBD1	TRBV6-5	TRBJ2-7	ASSYSRDRGLSYEQY
.	TRBV4-1	TRBJ1-1	ASSPAFGAEAF
TRBD1	TRBV7-3	TRBJ2-6	ASSSGTAGANVLT
.	TRBV7-6	TRBJ2-7	ASSFREFRSSEQY
.	TRBV6-5	TRBJ2-2	ASTYGSPGELF
.	TRBV10-3	TRBJ1-2	AISETGTGSYGYT
.	TRBV7-2	TRBJ2-7	ASSGPTGSGAYEQY
TRBD1	TRBV6-5	TRBJ1-5	ASSSQGSQPQH
TRBD1	TRBV28	TRBJ2-3	ASSPRQGTDTQY
TRBD2	TRBV5-4	TRBJ2-7	ASSFGGADSEQY
.	TRBV11-2	TRBJ2-3	ASSLGPRGADTQY